These 31 T cell receptor beta chains originate from one sample sequenced in a study of T-cell reconstitution after alpha-beta-depleted transplantation in children. The TCRbeta library was prepared with unique molecular identifiers. One entry per CDR3 protein, called by TCRdb with MiXCR from the PCR reads. The data hold under 20,000 distinct CDR3 sequences, with roughly 13% observed a single time. Sequenced here: PBMCs, mostly from graft donor cells, sampled 60 days after TCRalphabeta/CD19-depleted stem cell transplant. Receptor source: a female patient aged 2-9 years who had a stem cell transplant for congenital amegakaryocytic thrombocytopenia, so the T cells may come from the graft donor.

This clonotype was detected ten times or more. V and J are TRBV7-2 and TRBJ2-7; TRBD1 matches 8 bases. Losses at the gene ends were 5 bases for V and 2 bases for J; bases not matched to a gene: 5. Germline loops: CDR1 SGHTA, CDR2 FQGNSA. There are 14 residues in the CDR3. The CDR3, as DNA: TGTGCCAGCAGCCTAAGACAGGGGCCCTACGAGCAGTACTTC. Translating it yields CASSLRQGPYEQYF.

This rearrangement joins TRBV5-1 to TRBJ2-5; 7 bases are shared with TRBD1. This CDR3 comprises 15 residues. The germline gives CDR1 SGHRS, CDR2 YFSETQ. Losses at the gene ends were 1 base for V and 3 bases for J; bases not matched to a gene: 6. Here the CDR3 reads CASSLTGTAEETQYF. The CDR3 coding sequence is TGCGCCAGCAGCTTGACCGGGACAGCTGAAGAGACCCAGTACTTC.

This clonotype is medium-sized. The rearrangement links TRBV15 to TRBJ1-1; D uncertain. The V gene's germline CDR1 is LNHNV and CDR2 YYDKDF (reference sequence). This CDR3 has 17 amino acids. Trimming cost V 0 bases and J 1 base, with 15 bases left between them. CDR3 sequence (DNA): TGTGCCACCAGCAGAGATAAAAGGACGTCCGGGAACACTGAAGCTTTCTTT. As protein: CATSRDKRTSGNTEAFF.

The table lists this clonotype with many counts. This sequence joins TRBV30 and TRBJ1-3; D is possibly TRBD1 (6 bases). The germline V gene encodes CDR1 GTSNPN and CDR2 SVGIG (reference sequence). Trimming took off 1 base at V and 6 bases at J, with 10 bases between the two ends. The CDR3 totals 13 residues. CDR3: CAWSGQEINTIYF. CDR3 sequence (DNA): TGTGCCTGGAGTGGACAGGAGATAAACACCATATATTTT.

This clonotype was observed many times. The chain has TRBV27 and TRBJ2-7; possible D gene TRBD1, 5 bases. The V end lost 3 bases, the J end lost 0 bases, and 12 bases lay between the germline ends. This CDR3 has 15 amino acids. Germline lookup yields CDR1 MNHEY and CDR2 SMNVEV (reference sequence). CDR3 nucleotides: TGTGCCAGCAGTTTTGCAGGGCGAGGCTCCTACGAGCAGTACTTC. This translates into CASSFAGRGSYEQYF.

Remarks on this clonotype: Its ends do not fully match the called genes, so a read error is possible. The chain employs TRBV20-1 and TRBJ1-5; TRBD1 agrees at 8 bases. CDR1 DFQATT and CDR2 SNEGSKA come from the germline V gene (reference sequence). This CDR3 has 18 amino acids. This CDR3 is CCARDDDRGFWGNQPQHF. The CDR3 DNA follows: TGCTGTGCTAGAGATGACGACAGGGGCTTTTGGGGCAATCAGCCCCAGCATTTT.

This clonotype has ten or more counts. The V gene is TRBV20-1, the J gene TRBJ2-1, with D perhaps TRBD1 (6 bases). This CDR3 region has 14 residues. Germline V gives CDR1 DFQATT, CDR2 SNEGSKA (reference sequence). Trimming took off 3 bases at V and 3 bases at J, with 12 bases between the two ends. The CDR3 DNA reads as TGCAGTGCTAGTACAAGGGGGAACTACAATGAGCAGTTCTTC. Translating gives CSASTRGNYNEQFF.

Ten or more counts support this clonotype. The rearrangement links TRBV18 to TRBJ2-1, with D uncertain. V was trimmed by 1 base and J by 8 bases, leaving 12 bases between them. Germline assignment: CDR1 KGHSH and CDR2 LQKENI. The CDR3 covers 14 residues. DNA of the CDR3: TGTGCCAGCTCACCACTTCATGGGTTCTATGAGCAGTTCTTC. Translation gives CASSPLHGFYEQFF.

The chain has TRBV30 and TRBJ1-5; D is unresolved. The CDR3 spans 13 residues. Germline values: CDR1 GTSNPN, CDR2 SVGIG (reference sequence). V was cut by 2 bases and J by 4 bases, with 9 bases left in between. CDR3 DNA: TGTGCCTGGAGTCTATTGGGTAATCAGCCCCAGCATTTT. Translation: CAWSLLGNQPQHF.

This clonotype has ten or more counts. The chain recombines TRBV7-2 with TRBJ2-7; D call uncertain. The CDR3 covers 15 residues. With 1 base removed from V and 3 bases from J, the gap between germline ends came to 13 bases. Germline CDR1 and CDR2: SGHTA and FQGNSA. For the CDR3, the DNA is TGTGCCAGCAGCTTAGATACAATTAGAGTCTACGAGCAGTACTTC. Protein sequence: CASSLDTIRVYEQYF. Combining the CDR3 with reference TRBV7-2 and TRBJ2-7 gives the whole variable domain GAGVSQSPSNKVTEKGKDVELRCDPISGHTALYWYRQSLGQGLEFLIYFQGNSAPDKSGLPSDRFSAERTGGSVSTLTIQRTQQEDSAVYLCASSLDTIRVYEQYFGPGTRLTVT.

On this clonotype itself: A much larger clonotype is one base distant, so this may be a read error. This chain links TRBV5-1 with TRBJ2-7, with a tentative D call TRBD1 (6 bases). This CDR3 region has 13 residues. Per the germline V gene, CDR1 is SGHRS and CDR2 is YFSETQ. As DNA, the CDR3 is TGCGCCAGCAGCTGGGGGCTCTCCTACGAGGAGTACTTC. Translating gives CASSWGLSYEEYF.

This clonotype was recorded many times. The rearrangement links TRBV12-3 or TRBV12-4 to TRBJ1-1; D uncertain. This CDR3 has 13 amino acids. Between the trimmed V and J ends, which lost 1 base and 2 bases, there was a span of 5 bases. CDR3 bases: TGTGCCAGCAGTTTAGGGCCTAACACTGAAGCTTTCTTT. Encoded protein: CASSLGPNTEAFF.

V usage is TRBV2 and J usage is TRBJ2-7, with 7 bases fitting TRBD2. The CDR3 covers 15 residues. V gave up 8 bases and J gave up 2 bases; unmatched junction bases: 12. Germline V CDR1 and CDR2: SNHLY, FYNNEI. The CDR3 reads CASGGGTTLTYEQYF. The CDR3 DNA follows: TGTGCCAGCGGGGGGGGGACGACCTTAACCTACGAGCAGTACTTC.

This clonotype was picked up many times. J is TRBJ2-1 and V is TRBV6-2 or TRBV6-3; 8 nucleotides align to TRBD2. The CDR3 runs 16 residues. CDR1 is MNHEY, CDR2 SVGEGT, per germline. V lost 8 bases, J lost 9 bases, and 18 bases stayed unmatched. The CDR3 DNA reads TGTGCCAGCCAACAGACTAGCGATCCACCCACTGGTGAGCAGTTCTTC. Translated: CASQQTSDPPTGEQFF.

By proportion, this clonotype is medium-sized. The chain combines TRBV15 with TRBJ2-1; 9 nucleotides align to TRBD2. Germline V gene data show CDR1 as LNHNV and CDR2 as YYDKDF (reference sequence). V shed 4 bases, J shed 7 bases, and the junction held 11 bases outside the gene matches. The CDR3 loop spans 16 amino acids. The CDR3 nucleotides are TGTGCCACCAGCAAAGGGACTAGCAGGAGTCAAAATGAGCAGTTCTTC. This codes for CATSKGTSRSQNEQFF.

This clonotype showed up many times. The chain carries TRBV5-1 and TRBJ2-7, with 8 bases lining up with TRBD1. Trimming at V came to 4 bases and at J to 3 bases, leaving 6 bases not matched to a gene. This CDR3 is 14 amino acids long. Germline V gene lookup returns CDR1 SGHRS and CDR2 YFSETQ. The CDR3 region is CASSPLDRDYEQYF. The CDR3 coding sequence is TGCGCCAGCAGCCCTCTGGACAGGGACTACGAGCAGTACTTC.

This clonotype was found a few times. This sequence joins TRBV13 and TRBJ2-1, with 10 positions matching TRBD2. The germline CDR1 and CDR2 sequences are PRHDT and FYEKMQ (reference sequence). This CDR3 is 19 amino acids long. V gave up 4 bases and J gave up 4 bases; unmatched junction bases: 16. This CDR3 reads CASSSSGLAGVRKYNEQFF. The CDR3 nucleotides are TGTGCCAGCAGCTCCTCGGGCCTAGCGGGAGTGAGGAAATACAATGAGCAGTTCTTC. Supplemented by reference TRBV13 and TRBJ2-1, the full variable domain reads AAGVIQSPRHLIKEKRETATLKCYPIPRHDTVYWYQQGPGQDPQFLISFYEKMQSDKGSIPDRFSAQQFSDYHSELNMSSLELGDSALYFCASSSSGLAGVRKYNEQFFGPGTRLTVL.

This clonotype was observed many times. The DNA of the CDR3 is TGTGCCAGCAGTTGGGGCCTCAATCAGCCCCAGCATTTT. Its protein is CASSWGLNQPQHF. The chain is built from TRBV6-6 and TRBJ1-5, with TRBD1 as a possible D gene (5 bases). This CDR3 has 13 residues. Germline V gene sequence: CDR1 MNHNY, CDR2 SVGAGI (reference sequence). Trimming pared 4 bases from V and 3 bases from J, leaving 7 bases between.

In this sample, this clonotype turned up many times. V usage is TRBV3-1 and J usage is TRBJ2-7; maybe TRBD2 (5 bases). V lost 3 bases, J lost 2 bases, and 11 bases lay in between. This CDR3 has 14 amino acids. The germline V gene encodes CDR1 LGHDT and CDR2 YNNKEL (reference sequence). In nucleotides, the CDR3 is TGTGCCAGCAGCCAGAGGGCCGTAGCCTACGAGCAGTACTTC. It codes for CASSQRAVAYEQYF.

This clonotype was recorded many times. The chain joins TRBV5-1 to TRBJ2-6; D call uncertain. This CDR3 has 15 amino acids. V shed 6 bases and J shed 0 bases, with 10 bases lying between them. Looked up from germline, CDR1 is SGHRS and CDR2 is YFSETQ. The CDR3 DNA reads as TGCGCCAGCACACCGGCGAGCTCTGGGGCCAACGTCCTGACTTTC. Amino acids: CASTPASSGANVLTF.

This clonotype was counted at least ten times. The chain uses TRBV12-3 or TRBV12-4 and TRBJ2-7; a possible D gene is TRBD1 (5 bases). With 3 bases removed from V and 2 bases from J, the gap between germline ends came to 14 bases. The CDR3 contains 15 residues. The CDR3 DNA follows: TGTGCCAGCAGTTTTGGGGTAACAGGCGCCTACGAGCAGTACTTC. Its translation: CASSFGVTGAYEQYF.

This clonotype was counted many times. The chain combines TRBV11-1 with TRBJ2-1, with a weak D call TRBD1 (5 bases). The CDR3 is 18 residues long. V dropped 5 bases and J dropped 3 bases, with 23 bases sitting between them. Germline lookup yields CDR1 SGHAT and CDR2 FQDESV (reference sequence). In DNA form, the CDR3 reads TGTGCCAGCAGCACAGGCCCCCGGTTTAGTCGCATCTACAATGAGCAGTTCTTC. It is translated as CASSTGPRFSRIYNEQFF.

This clonotype was detected ten times or more. The V call is TRBV11-2, the J call TRBJ2-5; D perhaps matches TRBD2 (6 bases). CDR1 and CDR2 from the germline V gene are SGHAT and FQNNGV. The CDR3 totals 13 residues. V dropped 5 bases and J dropped 5 bases, with 12 bases sitting between them. The CDR3 DNA reads TGTGCCAGCAGCACGGGGGTAGAGGAGACCCAGTACTTC. Translation gives CASSTGVEETQYF.

The table lists this clonotype with many counts. This chain links TRBV12-3 or TRBV12-4 with TRBJ2-7; D unresolved. Trimming took off 10 bases at V and 7 bases at J, with 8 bases between the two ends. This CDR3 region has 9 residues. The CDR3 nucleotides are TGTGCCAACAGAAGGGAGCAGTACTTC. Translated: CANRREQYF.

The chain carries TRBV10-3 and TRBJ2-5; TRBD2 agrees at 7 bases. The CDR3 covers 13 residues. Germline V gene data show CDR1 as ENHRY and CDR2 as SYGVKD. The trim removed 5 bases at V and 5 bases at J, leaving 5 bases unmatched. The CDR3: CAISWEGAETQYF. The CDR3 DNA reads TGTGCCATCAGTTGGGAGGGCGCGGAGACCCAGTACTTC.

The genes are TRBV5-1 and TRBJ2-3, with 8 bases fitting TRBD2. CDR3 size: 14 residues. Looked up from germline, CDR1 is SGHRS and CDR2 is YFSETQ. V dropped 4 bases and J dropped 1; count of bases not matched to a gene: 2. The DNA for the CDR3 is TGCGCCAGCAGCCTAGCGGGCCGCACAGATACGCAGTATTTT. It translates to CASSLAGRTDTQYF.

This clonotype is labeled medium-sized (0.01 to 0.1%). The chain joins TRBV20-1 to TRBJ2-1, with 7 nucleotides matching TRBD2. The V gene's germline CDR1 is DFQATT and CDR2 SNEGSKA (reference sequence). The CDR3 has 12 amino acids. The CDR3, as DNA: TGCAGGACTAGCAAACTTTTGAATGAGCAGTTCTTC. This sequence encodes CRTSKLLNEQFF.

The chain links TRBV30 to TRBJ1-1; D might be TRBD1 (5 bases). The CDR3 is made up of 12 amino acids. CDR1 GTSNPN and CDR2 SVGIG come from the germline V gene (reference sequence). The V and J ends lost 5 bases and 3 bases respectively, with 10 bases between them. The CDR3 protein is CAWDRQHTEAFF. The CDR3, as DNA: TGTGCCTGGGATCGACAGCACACTGAAGCTTTCTTT.

This clonotype was observed a few times. The chain carries TRBV4-1 and TRBJ2-7; 10 nucleotides match TRBD2. CDR1 MGHRA and CDR2 YSYEKL come from the germline V gene. V trimming: 1 base; J trimming: 5 bases; junction bases outside the gene matches: 11. This CDR3 spans 17 amino acids. The CDR3 nucleotides read TGCGCCAGCAGCCAAGTCAATCTGGGACTAGCGACAGACGAGCAGTACTTC. Its protein product is CASSQVNLGLATDEQYF.

This clonotype was found many times. The chain couples TRBV20-1 to TRBJ2-1; D gene uncertain. The CDR3 is 11 amino acids. Germline assignment: CDR1 DFQATT and CDR2 SNEGSKA (reference sequence). V gave up 3 bases and J gave up 11 bases, with 11 bases separating them. CDR3 bases: TGCAGTGCTAGCAAGGGTCATCAGCAGTTCTTC. This codes for CSASKGHQQFF.

This clonotype was picked up a small number of times. V gene TRBV7-7 combines with J gene TRBJ2-3; D gene uncertain. CDR3 length: 15 amino acids. Germline V gene data show CDR1 as SSHAT and CDR2 as FNYEAQ (reference sequence). V lost 8 bases and J lost 1, with 16 bases in between. The DNA of the CDR3 is TGTGCCAGCTCGCGTTGGGCGCAGGGCACAGATACGCAGTATTTT. This encodes CASSRWAQGTDTQYF.